This is a list of T cell receptor beta chains from one sample in a study of T cell therapy after organ transplantation. TCRdb's copy holds only in-frame clones and misses some; the assay was immunoSEQ multiplex PCR. The table includes a few thousand clones, 75% to 85% detected once. These receptors' antigens are unknown. Sequencing was performed on CD8+ T cells from blood, taken after autologous CMV-specific T cell therapy. The receptors here all came from a human patient who had received a solid organ transplant and had CMV disease. Part of the T cells may come from the graft donor. The CDR3 runs from the conserved cysteine through the conserved F or W. Each record gives: V gene, D gene, clone size, J gene, CDR3 protein, CDR3 DNA. The D gene is left open where the match is weak. Some rows mark clone size as missing; the rest say once, few, many or name a class of expanded clone.

V: TRBV7-9
D: TRBD1
size: once
J: TRBJ2-3
CDR3: CASSPPGQGSTDTQYF
DNA: TGTGCCAGCAGCCCCCCGGGACAGGGTTCCACAGATACGCAGTATTTT

V: TRBV7-3
D: NA
size: NA
J: TRBJ2-6
CDR3: CASSLGVSGANVLTF
DNA: TGTGCCAGCAGCTTAGGTGTCTCTGGGGCCAACGTCCTGACTTTC

V: TRBV27
D: NA
size: NA
J: TRBJ1-1
CDR3: CAGSLSGPDTEAFF
DNA: TGTGCCGGCAGTTTAAGCGGGCCGGACACTGAAGCTTTCTTT

V: TRBV7-9
D: NA
size: NA
J: TRBJ2-7
CDR3: CASSHAWEDSSYEQYF
DNA: TGTGCCAGCAGCCACGCGTGGGAGGACAGCTCCTACGAGCAGTACTTC

V: TRBV4-2
D: NA
size: NA
J: TRBJ2-2
CDR3: CASSQDHGPRDTKTGELFF
DNA: TGTGCCAGCAGCCAAGACCACGGGCCCCGGGACACTAAAACCGGGGAGCTGTTTTTT

V: TRBV27
D: NA
size: NA
J: TRBJ2-7
CDR3: CASSLGLLSYEQYF
DNA: TGTGCCAGCAGTTTGGGCCTCCTCTCCTACGAGCAGTACTTC

V: TRBV19
D: NA
size: NA
J: TRBJ2-1
CDR3: CASSITGLRNEQFF
DNA: TGTGCCAGTAGTATCACCGGTCTAAGGAATGAGCAGTTCTTC

V: TRBV4-3
D: NA
size: NA
J: TRBJ2-2
CDR3: CASQGSWDTGELFF
DNA: TGCGCCAGCCAGGGGAGTTGGGACACCGGGGAGCTGTTTTTT

V: TRBV6-1
D: NA
size: once
J: TRBJ1-2
CDR3: CASSDLRGFGYGYTF
DNA: TGTGCCAGCAGTGACCTGCGGGGGTTTGGCTATGGCTACACCTTC

V: TRBV29-1
D: NA
size: NA
J: TRBJ2-1
CDR3: CSVGGTLRSDPNEQFF
DNA: TGCAGCGTTGGCGGGACTCTTCGGTCAGACCCCAATGAGCAGTTCTTC

V: TRBV7-9
D: NA
size: NA
J: TRBJ2-2
CDR3: CASRPDTNTGELFF
DNA: TGTGCCAGCAGGCCGGACACGAACACCGGGGAGCTGTTTTTT

V: TRBV4-3
D: NA
size: NA
J: TRBJ2-7
CDR3: CASSRLTGTPGEQYF
DNA: TGCGCCAGCAGCCGATTAACCGGGACCCCCGGCGAGCAGTACTTC

V: TRBV6-4
D: TRBD1
size: NA
J: TRBJ2-6
CDR3: CASSVRQGVSGANVLTF
DNA: TGTGCCAGCAGTGTAAGGCAGGGGGTTTCTGGGGCCAACGTCCTGACTTTC

V: TRBV6-4
D: NA
size: NA
J: TRBJ2-2
CDR3: CASSERATNTGELFF
DNA: TGTGCCAGCAGTGAGAGGGCCACGAACACCGGGGAGCTGTTTTTT

V: TRBV27
D: NA
size: NA
J: TRBJ2-7
CDR3: CASSIGPSYEQYF
DNA: TGTGCCAGCAGTATCGGACCATCCTACGAGCAGTACTTC

V: TRBV28
D: NA
size: NA
J: TRBJ1-5
CDR3: CASSLELLIGQPQHF
DNA: TGTGCCAGCAGTTTAGAGTTATTAATCGGTCAGCCCCAGCATTTT

V: TRBV11-3
D: TRBD1
size: NA
J: TRBJ2-5
CDR3: CASSSGGQGQETQYF
DNA: TGTGCCAGCAGCTCCGGGGGACAGGGTCAAGAGACCCAGTACTTC

V: TRBV11-2
D: TRBD1
size: NA
J: TRBJ2-1
CDR3: CASSSPGQFDNEQFF
DNA: TGTGCCAGCAGCTCGCCGGGACAGTTTGACAATGAGCAGTTCTTC

V: TRBV6-1
D: TRBD2
size: NA
J: TRBJ2-7
CDR3: CASSDGGGIYEQYF
DNA: TGTGCCAGCAGTGACGGGGGAGGGATCTACGAGCAGTACTTC

V: TRBV30
D: NA
size: NA
J: TRBJ1-4
CDR3: CAWSAPQGKGEKLFF
DNA: TGTGCCTGGAGCGCCCCACAGGGAAAGGGTGAAAAACTGTTTTTT

V: TRBV9
D: NA
size: once
J: TRBJ2-1
CDR3: CASSGPDNEQFF
DNA: TGTGCCAGCAGCGGGCCGGACAATGAGCAGTTCTTC

V: TRBV5-3
D: NA
size: NA
J: TRBJ2-7
CDR3: CASSQRTGREQYF
DNA: TGCGCCAGCAGCCAACGAACAGGGAGGGAGCAGTACTTC

V: TRBV6-1
D: TRBD1
size: NA
J: TRBJ2-7
CDR3: CASTSWDRAYEQYF
DNA: TGTGCCAGCACTAGTTGGGACAGGGCCTACGAGCAGTACTTC

V: TRBV7-9
D: TRBD1
size: NA
J: TRBJ1-2
CDR3: CASRGTGGATELGYTF
DNA: TGTGCCAGCAGAGGGACAGGGGGCGCTACAGAGTTAGGCTACACCTTC

V: TRBV5-4
D: TRBD2
size: NA
J: TRBJ2-5
CDR3: CASSAIPRLAGEETQYF
DNA: TGTGCCAGCAGCGCGATTCCGAGACTAGCGGGAGAAGAGACCCAGTACTTC

V: TRBV4-2
D: NA
size: once
J: TRBJ2-3
CDR3: CASSQVIGGAGDTQYF
DNA: TGTGCCAGCAGCCAAGTCATTGGCGGGGCTGGGGATACGCAGTATTTT

V: TRBV4-3
D: TRBD1
size: NA
J: TRBJ2-7
CDR3: CASSQGTGAEQYF
DNA: TGCGCCAGCAGCCAAGGGACAGGGGCCGAGCAGTACTTC

V: TRBV7-9
D: NA
size: NA
J: TRBJ2-7
CDR3: CASSSPKYEQYF
DNA: TGTGCCAGCAGCTCCCCCAAATACGAGCAGTACTTC

V: TRBV28
D: TRBD2
size: NA
J: TRBJ2-7
CDR3: CASIIAGGGGEQYF
DNA: TGTGCCAGCATAATAGCGGGAGGAGGGGGCGAGCAGTACTTC

V: TRBV5-1
D: TRBD1
size: NA
J: TRBJ1-2
CDR3: CASREGQGIYGYTF
DNA: TGCGCCAGCAGAGAAGGACAGGGGATCTATGGCTACACCTTC

V: TRBV9
D: TRBD1
size: NA
J: TRBJ1-2
CDR3: CASSGGQEYYGYTF
DNA: TGTGCCAGCAGCGGGGGACAGGAATACTATGGCTACACCTTC

V: TRBV7-9
D: NA
size: NA
J: TRBJ1-5
CDR3: CASSFFDQPQHF
DNA: TGTGCCAGCAGCTTTTTCGATCAGCCCCAGCATTTT

V: TRBV5-1
D: NA
size: NA
J: TRBJ2-5
CDR3: CASSLVSARQETQYF
DNA: TGCGCCAGCAGCTTGGTGTCAGCCCGCCAAGAGACCCAGTACTTC

V: TRBV11-2
D: NA
size: once
J: TRBJ2-7
CDR3: CASSSRQVLYEQYF
DNA: TGTGCCAGCAGCTCGCGACAGGTACTCTACGAGCAGTACTTC

V: TRBV9
D: NA
size: NA
J: TRBJ1-4
CDR3: CASSVGGKHEKLFF
DNA: TGTGCCAGCAGCGTCGGGGGGAAACATGAAAAACTGTTTTTT

V: TRBV27
D: NA
size: NA
J: TRBJ2-1
CDR3: CASSLGGSYNEQFF
DNA: TGTGCCAGCAGTTTAGGGGGCTCCTACAATGAGCAGTTCTTC

V: TRBV7-2
D: NA
size: NA
J: TRBJ2-5
CDR3: CASSFLTDYQETQYF
DNA: TGTGCCAGCAGCTTCTTAACAGACTATCAAGAGACCCAGTACTTC

V: TRBV6-5
D: NA
size: NA
J: TRBJ2-1
CDR3: CASSYYTGMDEQFF
DNA: TGTGCCAGCAGTTACTATACAGGGATGGATGAGCAGTTCTTC

V: TRBV6-1
D: TRBD1
size: NA
J: TRBJ2-6
CDR3: CASSGGAGANVLTF
DNA: TGTGCCAGCTCAGGGGGAGCTGGGGCCAACGTCCTGACTTTC

V: TRBV7-9
D: TRBD1
size: NA
J: TRBJ2-3
CDR3: CASSVAGTGITDTQYF
DNA: TGTGCCAGCAGCGTAGCCGGGACAGGGATCACAGATACGCAGTATTTT

V: TRBV19
D: TRBD2
size: NA
J: TRBJ2-1
CDR3: CASSWREAGVYNEQFF
DNA: TGTGCCAGTAGTTGGCGGGAGGCGGGGGTCTACAATGAGCAGTTCTTC

V: TRBV5-4
D: TRBD1
size: NA
J: TRBJ2-1
CDR3: CASSSYPGQEDYNEQFF
DNA: TGTGCCAGCAGCTCCTACCCCGGACAGGAAGATTACAATGAGCAGTTCTTC

V: TRBV6-5
D: NA
size: NA
J: TRBJ2-7
CDR3: CASRTGSGYEQYF
DNA: TGTGCCAGCAGAACAGGGTCAGGCTACGAGCAGTACTTC

V: TRBV6-1
D: TRBD1
size: NA
J: TRBJ1-6
CDR3: CAILMGQGSSPLHF
DNA: TGTGCCATCCTTATGGGACAGGGAAGTTCACCCCTCCACTTT

V: TRBV30
D: NA
size: NA
J: TRBJ1-2
CDR3: CAWGGWRRKTYGYTF
DNA: TGTGCCTGGGGGGGGTGGCGTAGAAAGACCTATGGCTACACCTTC

V: TRBV14
D: NA
size: large
J: TRBJ1-5
CDR3: CASSQDSGQPQHF
DNA: TGTGCCAGCAGCCAAGATTCGGGACAGCCCCAGCATTTT

V: TRBV7-9
D: NA
size: few
J: TRBJ1-1
CDR3: CASSHSYPEAFF
DNA: TGTGCCAGCAGCCACTCCTACCCTGAAGCTTTCTTT

V: TRBV5-8
D: TRBD1
size: NA
J: TRBJ2-7
CDR3: CASRPGTGASYEQYF
DNA: TGTGCCAGCAGGCCCGGGACAGGGGCCTCCTACGAGCAGTACTTC